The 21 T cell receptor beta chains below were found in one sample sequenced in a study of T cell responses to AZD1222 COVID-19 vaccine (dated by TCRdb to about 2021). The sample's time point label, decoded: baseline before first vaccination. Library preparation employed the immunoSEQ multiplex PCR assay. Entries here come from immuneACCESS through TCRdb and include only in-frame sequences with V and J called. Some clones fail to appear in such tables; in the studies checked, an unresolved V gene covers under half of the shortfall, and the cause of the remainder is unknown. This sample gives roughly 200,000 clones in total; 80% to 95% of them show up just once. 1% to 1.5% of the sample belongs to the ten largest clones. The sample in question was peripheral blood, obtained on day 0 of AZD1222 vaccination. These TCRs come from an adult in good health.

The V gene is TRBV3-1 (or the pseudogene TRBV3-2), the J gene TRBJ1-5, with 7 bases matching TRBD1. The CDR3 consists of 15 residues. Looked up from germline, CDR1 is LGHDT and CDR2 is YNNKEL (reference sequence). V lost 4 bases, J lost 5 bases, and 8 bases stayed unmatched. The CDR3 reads CASSLGAGGYQPQHF. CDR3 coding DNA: TGTGCCAGCAGCCTAGGGGCAGGGGGATATCAGCCCCAGCATTTT.

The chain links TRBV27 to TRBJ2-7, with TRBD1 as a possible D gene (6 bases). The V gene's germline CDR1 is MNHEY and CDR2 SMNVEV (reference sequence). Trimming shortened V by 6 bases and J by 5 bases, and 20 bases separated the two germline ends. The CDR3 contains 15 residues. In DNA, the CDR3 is TGTGCCAGCAGCGGTAACAGGGCGGCGGGCGACGAGCAGTACTTC. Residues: CASSGNRAAGDEQYF.

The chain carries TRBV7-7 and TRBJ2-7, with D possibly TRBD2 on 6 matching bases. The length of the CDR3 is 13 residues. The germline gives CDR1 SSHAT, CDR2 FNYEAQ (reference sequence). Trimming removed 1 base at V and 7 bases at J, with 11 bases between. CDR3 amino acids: CASSLGGTTEQYF. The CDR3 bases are TGTGCCAGCAGCTTAGGCGGGACGACGGAGCAGTACTTC. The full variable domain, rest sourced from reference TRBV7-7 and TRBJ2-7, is GAGVSQSPRYKVTKRGQDVTLRCDPISSHATLYWYQQALGQGPEFLTYFNYEAQPDKSGLPSDRFSAERPEGSISTLTIQRTEQRDSAMYRCASSLGGTTEQYFGPGTRLTVT.

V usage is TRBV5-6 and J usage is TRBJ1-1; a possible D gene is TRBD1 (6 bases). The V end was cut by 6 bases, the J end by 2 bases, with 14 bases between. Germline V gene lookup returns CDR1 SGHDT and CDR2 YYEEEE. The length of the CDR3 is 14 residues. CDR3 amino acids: CASIGGALNTEAFF. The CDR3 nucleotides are TGTGCCAGCATAGGGGGGGCATTAAACACTGAAGCTTTCTTT.

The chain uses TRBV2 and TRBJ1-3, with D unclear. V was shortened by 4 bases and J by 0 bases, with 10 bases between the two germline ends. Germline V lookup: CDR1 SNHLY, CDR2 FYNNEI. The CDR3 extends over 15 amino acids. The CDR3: CASSGQLLSGNTIYF. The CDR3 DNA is TGTGCCAGCAGTGGACAATTGCTCTCTGGAAACACCATATATTTT.

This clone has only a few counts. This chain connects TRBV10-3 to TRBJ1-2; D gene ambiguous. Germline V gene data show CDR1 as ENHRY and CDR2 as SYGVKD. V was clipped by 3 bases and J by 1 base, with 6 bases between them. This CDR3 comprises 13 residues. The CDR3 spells CAISDKGNYGYTF. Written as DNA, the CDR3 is TGTGCCATCAGTGATAAGGGTAACTATGGCTACACCTTC.

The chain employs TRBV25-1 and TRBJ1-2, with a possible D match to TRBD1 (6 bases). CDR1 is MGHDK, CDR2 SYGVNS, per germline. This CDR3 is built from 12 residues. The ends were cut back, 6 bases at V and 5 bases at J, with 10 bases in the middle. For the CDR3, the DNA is TGTGCCAGCAGAGGGGGTTCTTATGGCTACACCTTC. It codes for CASRGGSYGYTF.

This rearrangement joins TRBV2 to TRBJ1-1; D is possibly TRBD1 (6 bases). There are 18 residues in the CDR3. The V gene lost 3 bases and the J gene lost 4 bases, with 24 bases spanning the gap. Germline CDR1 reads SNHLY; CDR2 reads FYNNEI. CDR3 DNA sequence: TGTGCCAGCAGTGATGGCTCGGCGGGGGCTGGGGTGATCACTGAAGCTTTCTTT. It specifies CASSDGSAGAGVITEAFF.

Written as DNA, the CDR3 is TGTGCCTGGAGTGCGACAGGGAGTCAGCCCCAGCATTTT. Residues: CAWSATGSQPQHF. The chain uses TRBV30 and TRBJ1-5, with TRBD1 matching 7 bases. The CDR3 consists of 13 residues. Germline V lookup: CDR1 GTSNPN, CDR2 SVGIG (reference sequence). V lost 1 base, J lost 6 bases, and 3 bases stayed unmatched.

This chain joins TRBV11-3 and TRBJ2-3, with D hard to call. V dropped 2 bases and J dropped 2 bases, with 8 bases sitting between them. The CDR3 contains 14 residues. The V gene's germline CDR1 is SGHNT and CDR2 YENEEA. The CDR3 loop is CASSLRTTTDTQYF. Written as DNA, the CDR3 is TGTGCCAGCAGCTTACGTACTACCACAGATACGCAGTATTTT.

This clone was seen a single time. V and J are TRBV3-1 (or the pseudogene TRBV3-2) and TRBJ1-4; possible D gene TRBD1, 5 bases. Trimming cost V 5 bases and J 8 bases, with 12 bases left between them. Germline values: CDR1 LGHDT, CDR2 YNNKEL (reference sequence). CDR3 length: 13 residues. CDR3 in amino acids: CASSSRGKEKLFF. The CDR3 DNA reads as TGTGCCAGCAGCTCCCGGGGGAAGGAAAAACTGTTTTTT.

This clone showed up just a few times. The CDR3 DNA is TGCGCCAGCAGCCCCCCGGGACAGGGAGATACTGAAGCTTTCTTT. This codes for CASSPPGQGDTEAFF. V is TRBV4-1 and J is TRBJ1-1; 9 bases agree with TRBD1. The V gene end was trimmed by 4 bases and the J gene end by 5 bases; junction bases not matched to a gene: 8. The CDR3 spans 15 residues. Germline CDR1 and CDR2: MGHRA and YSYEKL.

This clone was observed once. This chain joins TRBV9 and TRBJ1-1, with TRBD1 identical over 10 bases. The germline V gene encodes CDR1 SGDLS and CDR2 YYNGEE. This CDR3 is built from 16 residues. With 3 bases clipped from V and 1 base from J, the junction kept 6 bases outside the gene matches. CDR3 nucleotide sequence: TGTGCCAGCAGCGAACCGGGACAGGGGCAGAACACTGAAGCTTTCTTT. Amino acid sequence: CASSEPGQGQNTEAFF.

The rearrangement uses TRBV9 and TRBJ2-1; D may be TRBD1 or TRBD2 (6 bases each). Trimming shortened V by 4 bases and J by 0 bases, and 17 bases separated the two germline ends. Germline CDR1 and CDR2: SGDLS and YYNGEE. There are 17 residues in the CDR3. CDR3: CASSKEGGQNSYNEQFF. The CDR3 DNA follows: TGTGCCAGCAGCAAAGAGGGGGGACAAAACTCCTACAATGAGCAGTTCTTC.

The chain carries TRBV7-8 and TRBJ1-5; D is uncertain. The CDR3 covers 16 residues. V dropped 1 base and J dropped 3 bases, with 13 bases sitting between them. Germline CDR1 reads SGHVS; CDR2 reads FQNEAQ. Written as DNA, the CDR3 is TGTGCCAGCAGCTTAGATAGGCCCAGAGTCAATCAGCCCCAGCATTTT. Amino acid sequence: CASSLDRPRVNQPQHF.

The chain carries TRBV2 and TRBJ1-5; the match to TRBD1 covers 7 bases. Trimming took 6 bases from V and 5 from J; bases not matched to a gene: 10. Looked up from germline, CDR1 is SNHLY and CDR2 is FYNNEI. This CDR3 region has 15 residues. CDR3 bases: TGTGCCAGCAGGGACGACAGGGCAGGGGATCAGCCCCAGCATTTT. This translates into CASRDDRAGDQPQHF.

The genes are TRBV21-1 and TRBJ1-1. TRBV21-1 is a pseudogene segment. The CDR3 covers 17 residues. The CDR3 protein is CASSKARERERNTEAFF. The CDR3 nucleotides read TGTGCCAGCAGCAAAGCGAGAGAGAGAGAGCGAAACACTGAAGCTTTCTTT.

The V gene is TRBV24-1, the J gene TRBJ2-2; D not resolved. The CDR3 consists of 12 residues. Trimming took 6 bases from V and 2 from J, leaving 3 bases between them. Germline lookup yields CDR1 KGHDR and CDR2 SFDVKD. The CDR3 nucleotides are TGTGCCACCAGTACCAACACCGGGGAGCTGTTTTTT. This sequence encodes CATSTNTGELFF.

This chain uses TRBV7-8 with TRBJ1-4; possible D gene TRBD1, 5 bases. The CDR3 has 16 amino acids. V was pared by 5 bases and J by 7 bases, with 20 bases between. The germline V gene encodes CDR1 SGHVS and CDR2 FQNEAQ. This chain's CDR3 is CASSGGGRGTGEKLFF. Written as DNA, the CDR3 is TGTGCCAGCAGCGGAGGAGGTCGTGGGACTGGTGAAAAACTGTTTTTT.

The CDR3 bases are TGCGCCAGCAGCTTAGATAACAATCAGCCCCAGCATTTT. Protein product: CASSLDNNQPQHF. This chain joins TRBV5-1 and TRBJ1-5; D is unclear. The CDR3 is 13 residues long. V gave up 2 bases and J gave up 3 bases, with 6 bases separating them. Germline CDR1 and CDR2: SGHRS and YFSETQ.

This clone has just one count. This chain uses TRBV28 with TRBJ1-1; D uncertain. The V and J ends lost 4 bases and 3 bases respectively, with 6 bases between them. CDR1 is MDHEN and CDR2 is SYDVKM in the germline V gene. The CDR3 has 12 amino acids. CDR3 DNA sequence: TGTGCCAGCAGTTCCAGATACACTGAAGCTTTCTTT. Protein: CASSSRYTEAFF.